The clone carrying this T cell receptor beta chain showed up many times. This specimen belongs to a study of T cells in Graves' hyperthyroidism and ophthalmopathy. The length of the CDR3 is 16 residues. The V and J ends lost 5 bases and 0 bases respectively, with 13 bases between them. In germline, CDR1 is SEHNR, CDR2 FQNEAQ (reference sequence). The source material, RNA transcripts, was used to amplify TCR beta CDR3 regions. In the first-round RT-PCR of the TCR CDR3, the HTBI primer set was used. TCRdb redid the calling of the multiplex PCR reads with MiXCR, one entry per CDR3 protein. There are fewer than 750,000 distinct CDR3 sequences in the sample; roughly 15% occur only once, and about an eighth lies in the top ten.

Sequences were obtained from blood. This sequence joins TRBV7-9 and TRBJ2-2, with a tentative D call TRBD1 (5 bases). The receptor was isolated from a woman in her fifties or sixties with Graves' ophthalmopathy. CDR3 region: CASSPQAATNTGELFF. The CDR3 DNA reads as TGTGCCAGCAGCCCACAGGCAGCGACGAACACCGGGGAGCTGTTTTTT.